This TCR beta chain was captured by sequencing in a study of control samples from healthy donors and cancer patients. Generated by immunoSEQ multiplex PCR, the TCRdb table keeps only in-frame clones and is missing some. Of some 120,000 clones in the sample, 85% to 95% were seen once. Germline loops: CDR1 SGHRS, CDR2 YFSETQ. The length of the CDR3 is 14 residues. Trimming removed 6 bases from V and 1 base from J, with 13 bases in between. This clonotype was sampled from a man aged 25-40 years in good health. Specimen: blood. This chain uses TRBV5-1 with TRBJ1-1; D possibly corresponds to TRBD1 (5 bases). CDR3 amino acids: CASNINTGNTEAFF. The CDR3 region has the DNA TGCGCCAGCAATATCAACACAGGGAACACTGAAGCTTTCTTT.